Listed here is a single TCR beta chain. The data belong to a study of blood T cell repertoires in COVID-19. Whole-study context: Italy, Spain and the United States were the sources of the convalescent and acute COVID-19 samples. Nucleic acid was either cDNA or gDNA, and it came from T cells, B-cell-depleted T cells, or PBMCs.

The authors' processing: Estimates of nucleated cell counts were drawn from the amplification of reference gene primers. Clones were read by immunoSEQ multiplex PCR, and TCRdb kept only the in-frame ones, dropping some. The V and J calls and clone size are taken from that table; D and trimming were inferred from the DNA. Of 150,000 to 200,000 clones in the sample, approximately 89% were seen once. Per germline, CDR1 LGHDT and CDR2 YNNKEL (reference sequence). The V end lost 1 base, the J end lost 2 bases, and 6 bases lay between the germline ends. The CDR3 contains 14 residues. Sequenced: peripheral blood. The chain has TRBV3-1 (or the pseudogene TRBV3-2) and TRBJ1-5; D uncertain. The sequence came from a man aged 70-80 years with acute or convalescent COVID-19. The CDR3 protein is CASSQVTGNQPQHF. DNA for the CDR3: TGTGCCAGCAGCCAAGTTACTGGCAATCAGCCCCAGCATTTT.